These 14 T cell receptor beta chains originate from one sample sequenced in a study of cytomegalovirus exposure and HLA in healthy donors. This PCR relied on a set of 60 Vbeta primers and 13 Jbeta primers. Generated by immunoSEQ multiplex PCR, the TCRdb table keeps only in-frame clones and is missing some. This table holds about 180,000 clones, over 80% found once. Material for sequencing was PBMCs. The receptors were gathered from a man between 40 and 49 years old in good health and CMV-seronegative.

In nucleotides, the CDR3 is TGTGCCAGCAGTTACCGGGGGGGCAACTATGGCTACACCTTC. Protein product: CASSYRGGNYGYTF. The chain links TRBV6-5 to TRBJ1-2; a weak D match, TRBD1 (6 bases). The CDR3 runs 14 residues. The ends were cut back, 2 bases at V and 2 bases at J, with 9 bases in the middle. CDR1 and CDR2 from the germline V gene are MNHEY and SVGAGI.

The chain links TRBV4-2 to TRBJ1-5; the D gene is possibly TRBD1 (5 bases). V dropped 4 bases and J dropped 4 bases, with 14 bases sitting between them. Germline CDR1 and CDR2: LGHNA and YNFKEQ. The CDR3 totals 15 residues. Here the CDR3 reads CASSRIQGGNQPQHF. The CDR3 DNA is TGTGCCAGCAGCCGGATCCAGGGAGGGAATCAGCCCCAGCATTTT.

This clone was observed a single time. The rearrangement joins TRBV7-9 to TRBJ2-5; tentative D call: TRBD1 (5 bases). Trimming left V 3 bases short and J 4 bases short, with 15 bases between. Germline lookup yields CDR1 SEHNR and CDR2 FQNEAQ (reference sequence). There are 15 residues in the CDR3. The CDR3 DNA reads TGTGCCAGCAGCTTTCAGGGCTCTGGCGGAGAGACCCAGTACTTC. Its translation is CASSFQGSGGETQYF.

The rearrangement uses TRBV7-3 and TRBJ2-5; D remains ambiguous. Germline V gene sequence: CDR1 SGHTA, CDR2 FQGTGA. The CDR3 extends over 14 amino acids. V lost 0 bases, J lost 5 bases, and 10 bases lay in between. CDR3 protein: CASSLTPGSETQYF. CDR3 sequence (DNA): TGTGCCAGCAGCTTAACGCCGGGTAGCGAGACCCAGTACTTC.

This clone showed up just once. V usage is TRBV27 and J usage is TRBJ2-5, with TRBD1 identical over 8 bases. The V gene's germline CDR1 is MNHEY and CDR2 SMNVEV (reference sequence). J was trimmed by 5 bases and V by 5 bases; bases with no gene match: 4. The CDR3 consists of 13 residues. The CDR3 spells CASSSRGRETQYF. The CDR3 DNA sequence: TGTGCCAGCAGTAGCAGGGGGCGGGAGACCCAGTACTTC.

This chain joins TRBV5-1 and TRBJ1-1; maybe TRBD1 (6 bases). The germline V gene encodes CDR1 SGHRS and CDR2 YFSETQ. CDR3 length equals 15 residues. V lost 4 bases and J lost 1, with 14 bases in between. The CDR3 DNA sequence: TGCGCCAGCAGCCAGAGAAGCAGGGGGAACACTGAAGCTTTCTTT. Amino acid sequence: CASSQRSRGNTEAFF.

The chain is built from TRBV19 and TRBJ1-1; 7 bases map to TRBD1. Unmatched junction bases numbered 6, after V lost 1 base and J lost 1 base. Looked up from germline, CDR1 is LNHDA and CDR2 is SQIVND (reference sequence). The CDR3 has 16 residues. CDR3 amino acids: CASSIARTGQNTEAFF. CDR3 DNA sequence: TGTGCCAGTAGTATAGCCAGGACAGGACAGAACACTGAAGCTTTCTTT.

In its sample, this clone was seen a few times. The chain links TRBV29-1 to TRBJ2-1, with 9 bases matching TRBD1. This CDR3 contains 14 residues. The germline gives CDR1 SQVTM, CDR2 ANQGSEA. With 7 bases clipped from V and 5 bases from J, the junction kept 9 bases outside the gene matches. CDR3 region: CSGGGGQGDNEQFF. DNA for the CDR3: TGCAGCGGTGGAGGGGGACAGGGCGACAATGAGCAGTTCTTC.

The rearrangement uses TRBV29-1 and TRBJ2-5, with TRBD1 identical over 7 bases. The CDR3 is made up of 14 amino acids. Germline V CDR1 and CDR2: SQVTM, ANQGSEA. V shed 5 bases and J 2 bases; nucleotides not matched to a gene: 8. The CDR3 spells CSVRFPGQQETQYF. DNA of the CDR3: TGCAGCGTTCGTTTCCCGGGACAGCAAGAGACCCAGTACTTC.

CDR3 protein: CAWSEDVAYEQYF. The CDR3, as DNA: TGTGCCTGGAGTGAAGACGTAGCCTACGAGCAGTACTTC. The chain couples TRBV30 to TRBJ2-5; D call uncertain. The tail of the sequence fits TRBJ2-7 better, so the J call may be wrong. The length of the CDR3 is 13 residues. Germline V gives CDR1 GTSNPN, CDR2 SVGIG (reference sequence).

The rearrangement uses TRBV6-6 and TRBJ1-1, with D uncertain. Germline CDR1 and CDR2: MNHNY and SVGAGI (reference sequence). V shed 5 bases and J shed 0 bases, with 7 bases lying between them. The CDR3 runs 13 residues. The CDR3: CASSLGLNTEAFF. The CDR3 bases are TGTGCCAGCAGTCTAGGTCTGAACACTGAAGCTTTCTTT.

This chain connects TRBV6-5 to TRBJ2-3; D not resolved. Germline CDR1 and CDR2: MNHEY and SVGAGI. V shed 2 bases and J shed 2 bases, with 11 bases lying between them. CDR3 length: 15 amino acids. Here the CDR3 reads CASSYRLPTTDTQYF. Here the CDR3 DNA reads TGTGCCAGCAGTTACCGGTTACCTACCACAGATACGCAGTATTTT.

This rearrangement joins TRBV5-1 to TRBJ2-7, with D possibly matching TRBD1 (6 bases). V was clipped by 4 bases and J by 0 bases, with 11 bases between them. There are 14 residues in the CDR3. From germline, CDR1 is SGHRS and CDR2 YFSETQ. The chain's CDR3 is CASSRDTSSYEQYF. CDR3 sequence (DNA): TGCGCCAGCAGCCGGGACACTTCCTCCTACGAGCAGTACTTC.

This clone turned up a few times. The CDR3 sequence: CASSQDGTGSYEQYF. The CDR3 DNA is TGTGCCAGCAGCCAAGATGGGACAGGGTCCTACGAGCAGTACTTC. The chain couples TRBV4-2 to TRBJ2-7, with 9 bases fitting TRBD1. Germline values: CDR1 LGHNA, CDR2 YNFKEQ. V trimming: 0 bases; J trimming: 1 base; junction bases outside the gene matches: 1. The CDR3 sequence is 15 residues long.